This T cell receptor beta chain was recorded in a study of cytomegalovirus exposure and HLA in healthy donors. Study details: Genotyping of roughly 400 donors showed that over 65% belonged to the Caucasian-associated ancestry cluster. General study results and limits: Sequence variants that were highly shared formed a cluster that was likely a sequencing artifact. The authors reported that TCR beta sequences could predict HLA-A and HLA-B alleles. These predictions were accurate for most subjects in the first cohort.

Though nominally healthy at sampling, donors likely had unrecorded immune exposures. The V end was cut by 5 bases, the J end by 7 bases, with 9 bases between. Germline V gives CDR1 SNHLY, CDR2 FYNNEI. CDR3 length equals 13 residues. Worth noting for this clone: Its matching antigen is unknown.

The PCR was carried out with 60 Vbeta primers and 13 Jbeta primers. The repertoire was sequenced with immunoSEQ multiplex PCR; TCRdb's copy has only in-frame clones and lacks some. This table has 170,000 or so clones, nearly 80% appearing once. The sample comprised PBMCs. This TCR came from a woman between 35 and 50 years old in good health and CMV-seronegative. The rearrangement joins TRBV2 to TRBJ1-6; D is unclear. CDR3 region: CASSSVINSPLHF. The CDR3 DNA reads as TGTGCCAGCAGTTCGGTTATAAATTCACCCCTCCACTTT. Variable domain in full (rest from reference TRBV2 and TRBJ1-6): EPEVTQTPSHQVTQMGQEVILRCVPISNHLYFYWYRQILGQKVEFLVSFYNNEISEKSEIFDDQFSVERPDGSNFTLKIRSTKLEDSAMYFCASSSVINSPLHFGNGTRLTVT.